This T cell receptor (beta chain) came from a study of radiation and T cells in renal cell carcinoma. Generated by immunoSEQ multiplex PCR, the TCRdb table keeps only in-frame clones and is missing some. Among about 34,000 clones listed, 81% were seen once. Noted time point: blood 4 weeks post-SBRT, at nephrectomy. Documented treatment: 15 Gy SBRT to primary tumor, nephrectomy 4 weeks later. Blood was sampled at baseline, 2 weeks and 4 weeks after SBRT. The tumor was a clear cell renal cell carcinoma. Germline CDR1 and CDR2: SNHLY and FYNNEI. Trimming pared 5 bases from V and 4 bases from J, leaving 9 bases between. This CDR3 has 13 residues.

The receptor comes from a man between 60 and 75 years old with renal cell carcinoma. V and J are TRBV2 and TRBJ1-3, with D unresolved. The sequenced sample was blood, obtained from a patient whose treatment included radiotherapy and nephrectomy. Here the CDR3 reads CASSLISGNTIYF. The CDR3 coding sequence is TGTGCCAGCAGTCTAATCTCCGGAAACACCATATATTTT.